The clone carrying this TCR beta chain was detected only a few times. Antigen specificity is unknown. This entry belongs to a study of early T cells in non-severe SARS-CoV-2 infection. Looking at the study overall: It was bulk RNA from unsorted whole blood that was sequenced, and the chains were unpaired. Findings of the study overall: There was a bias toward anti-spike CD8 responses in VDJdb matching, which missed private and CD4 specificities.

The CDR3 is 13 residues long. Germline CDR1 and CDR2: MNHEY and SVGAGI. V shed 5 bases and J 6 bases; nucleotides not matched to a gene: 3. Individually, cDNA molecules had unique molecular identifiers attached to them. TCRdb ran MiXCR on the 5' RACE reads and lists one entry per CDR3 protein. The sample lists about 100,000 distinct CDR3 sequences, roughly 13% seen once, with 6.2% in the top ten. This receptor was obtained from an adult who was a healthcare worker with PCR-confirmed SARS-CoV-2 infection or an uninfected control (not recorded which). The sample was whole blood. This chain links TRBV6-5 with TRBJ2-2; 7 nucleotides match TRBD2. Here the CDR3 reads CASSNGLAGELFF. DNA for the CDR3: TGTGCCAGCAGTAACGGACTAGCCGGGGAGCTGTTTTTT.